Listed below are T cell receptor beta chains from one sample, sequenced in a study of blood T cell repertoires in COVID-19. Repertoires were generated with immunoSEQ multiplex PCR, while TCRdb's copy carries only in-frame clones and drops some. The repertoire holds about 170,000 clones, with 80% to 90% as singletons. What was sequenced was peripheral blood. The receptors stem from a woman aged 70-85 years who had recovered from COVID-19. The CDR3 runs from the conserved cysteine through the conserved F or W. D genes are given only for firm matches.

CDR3	DNA	D	V	J
CASSLSQPTLVGTDTQYF	TGCGCCAGCAGCTTGAGTCAGCCTACCCTAGTTGGCACAGATACGCAGTATTTT	NA	TRBV5-1	TRBJ2-3
CAWTVLVVFSGNFTEAFF	TGTGCCTGGACGGTCCTCGTAGTCTTTAGCGGCAACTTCACTGAAGCTTTCTTT	NA	TRBV30	TRBJ1-1
CASSQDWAGLTDTQYF	TGTGCCAGCAGCCAAGATTGGGCAGGCCTCACAGATACGCAGTATTTT	NA	TRBV14	TRBJ2-3
CASGGASETQYF	TGTGCCAGCGGAGGAGCTTCGGAGACCCAGTACTTC	NA	TRBV28	TRBJ2-5
CASRGSNYGYTF	TGTGCCAGCAGGGGCAGTAACTATGGCTACACCTTC	NA	TRBV6-4	TRBJ1-2
CASQQGIDYGYTF	TGTGCCTCCCAACAGGGGATTGACTATGGCTACACCTTC	TRBD1	TRBV6-5	TRBJ1-2
CASTPTPHYEQYF	TGTGCCAGCACCCCGACACCCCACTACGAGCAGTACTTC	NA	TRBV27	TRBJ2-7
CATSAGPGQGLDEQYF	TGTGCCACCAGTGCTGGCCCGGGACAGGGTTTGGACGAGCAGTACTTC	TRBD1	TRBV24-1	TRBJ2-7
CSVEPPSREQFF	TGCAGCGTTGAACCCCCTAGCCGTGAGCAGTTCTTC	NA	TRBV29-1	TRBJ2-1
CASSQHYANTGELFF	TGCGCCAGCAGCCAACACTACGCGAACACCGGGGAGCTGTTTTTT	NA	TRBV4-1	TRBJ2-2
CASSPPGLAGRHTGELFF	TGTGCCAGCAGCCCACCGGGACTAGCGGGGCGACACACCGGGGAGCTGTTTTTT	TRBD2	TRBV5-4	TRBJ2-2
CASSPLAGVADEQFF	TGTGCCAGCAGCCCGCTAGCGGGGGTGGCGGATGAGCAGTTCTTC	TRBD2	TRBV3-1/TRBV3-2	TRBJ2-1
CASSLGRGQGVDEQFF	TGTGCCAGCAGCTTAGGTCGGGGACAGGGTGTGGATGAGCAGTTCTTC	TRBD1	TRBV11-3	TRBJ2-1
CASSHLGGLSSGYTF	TGTGCCAGCAGCCACCTTGGGGGCCTGTCTTCTGGCTACACCTTC	NA	TRBV11-2	TRBJ1-2